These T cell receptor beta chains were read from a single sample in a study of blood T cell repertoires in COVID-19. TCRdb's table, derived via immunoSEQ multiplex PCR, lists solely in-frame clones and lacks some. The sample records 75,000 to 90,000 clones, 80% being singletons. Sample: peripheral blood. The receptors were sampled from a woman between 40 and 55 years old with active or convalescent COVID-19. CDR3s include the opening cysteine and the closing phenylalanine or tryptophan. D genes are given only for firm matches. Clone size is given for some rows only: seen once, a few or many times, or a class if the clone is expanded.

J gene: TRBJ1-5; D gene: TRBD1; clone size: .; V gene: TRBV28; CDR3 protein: CASSFVGQGGNQPQHF; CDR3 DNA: TGTGCCAGCAGTTTCGTTGGACAGGGCGGCAATCAGCCCCAGCATTTT
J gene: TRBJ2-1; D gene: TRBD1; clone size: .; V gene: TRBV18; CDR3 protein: CASSPPGQSSYNEQFF; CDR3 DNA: TGTGCCAGCTCACCACCGGGACAGAGCTCCTACAATGAGCAGTTCTTC
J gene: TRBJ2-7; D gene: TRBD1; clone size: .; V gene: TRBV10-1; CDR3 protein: CASSEPRTGTYEQYF; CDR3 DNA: TGCGCCAGCAGTGAACCCCGGACAGGAACCTACGAGCAGTACTTC
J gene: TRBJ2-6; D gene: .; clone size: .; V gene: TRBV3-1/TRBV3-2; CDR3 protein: CASSQEVGSSGANVLTF; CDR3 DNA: TGTGCCAGCAGCCAAGAAGTTGGTAGCTCTGGGGCCAACGTCCTGACTTTC
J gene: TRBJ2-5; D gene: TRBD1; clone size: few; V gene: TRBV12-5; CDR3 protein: CASGSMGQGDETQYF; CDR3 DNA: TGTGCTAGTGGTTCGATGGGACAGGGGGATGAGACCCAGTACTTC
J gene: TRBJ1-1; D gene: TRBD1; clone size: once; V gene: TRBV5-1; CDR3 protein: CASSWGQGSPEAFF; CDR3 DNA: TGCGCCAGCAGCTGGGGACAGGGGAGCCCTGAAGCTTTCTTT
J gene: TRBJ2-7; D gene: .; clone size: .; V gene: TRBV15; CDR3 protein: CATSRRRQFYEQYF; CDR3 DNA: TGTGCCACCAGCAGACGTCGACAGTTCTACGAGCAGTACTTC
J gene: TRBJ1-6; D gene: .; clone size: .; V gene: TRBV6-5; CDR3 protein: CASSYNSGKNSPLHF; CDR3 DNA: TGTGCCAGCAGTTACAACAGCGGGAAGAATTCACCCCTCCACTTT
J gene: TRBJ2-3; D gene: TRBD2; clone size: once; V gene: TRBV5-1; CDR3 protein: CASSLGTSGTDTQYF; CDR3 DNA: TGCGCCAGCAGCTTGGGGACTAGCGGCACAGATACGCAGTATTTT
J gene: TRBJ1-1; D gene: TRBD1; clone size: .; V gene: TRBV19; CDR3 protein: CASTRAQTGRNTEAFF; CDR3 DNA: TGTGCCAGTACCCGAGCCCAGACAGGGAGGAACACTGAAGCTTTCTTT
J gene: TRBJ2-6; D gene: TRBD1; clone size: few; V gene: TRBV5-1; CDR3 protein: CASSLVPGQAGSGANVLTF; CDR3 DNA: TGCGCCAGCAGCTTGGTACCGGGACAGGCAGGCTCTGGGGCCAACGTCCTGACTTTC
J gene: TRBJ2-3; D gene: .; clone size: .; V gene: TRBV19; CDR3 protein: CASSIRGLAGDTQYF; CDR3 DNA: TGTGCCAGTAGTATCCGAGGGCTTGCCGGTGATACGCAGTATTTT
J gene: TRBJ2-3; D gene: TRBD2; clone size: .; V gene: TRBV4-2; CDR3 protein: CASSQGGAGGITDTQYF; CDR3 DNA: TGTGCCAGCAGCCAAGGGGGGGCGGGAGGTATCACAGATACGCAGTATTTT
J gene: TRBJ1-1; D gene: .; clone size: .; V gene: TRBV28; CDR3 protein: CASSSIVTEAFF; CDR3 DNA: TGTGCCAGCAGTTCGATAGTGACTGAAGCTTTCTTT
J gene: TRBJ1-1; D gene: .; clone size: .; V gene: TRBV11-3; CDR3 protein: CASSSRTWVAFF; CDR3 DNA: TGTGCCAGCAGCTCGCGGACTTGGGTTGCTTTCTTT
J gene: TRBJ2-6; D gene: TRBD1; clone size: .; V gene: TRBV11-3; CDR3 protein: CASSLDRGGGSGANVLTF; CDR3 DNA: TGTGCCAGCAGCTTAGATAGAGGGGGCGGATCTGGGGCCAACGTCCTGACTTTC
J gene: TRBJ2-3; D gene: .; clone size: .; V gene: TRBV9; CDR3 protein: CASSDRGRADTQYF; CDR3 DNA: TGTGCCAGCAGCGACAGGGGGAGGGCAGATACGCAGTATTTT
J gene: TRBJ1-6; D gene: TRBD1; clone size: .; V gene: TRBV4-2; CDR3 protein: CASSQGDDRVYLSPLHF; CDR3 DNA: TGTGCCAGCAGCCAAGGCGATGACAGGGTTTATCTTTCACCCCTCCACTTT
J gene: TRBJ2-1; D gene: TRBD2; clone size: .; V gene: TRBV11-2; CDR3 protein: CASSSRTSGRSEQFF; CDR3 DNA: TGTGCCAGCAGCTCCCGGACTAGCGGGAGAAGTGAGCAGTTCTTC
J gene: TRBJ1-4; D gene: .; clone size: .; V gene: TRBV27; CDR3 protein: CASSRRGSAATNEKLFF; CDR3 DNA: TGTGCCAGCAGCCGGCGGGGATCCGCTGCAACTAATGAAAAACTGTTTTTT
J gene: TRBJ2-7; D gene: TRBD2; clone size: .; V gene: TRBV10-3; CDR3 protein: CAIWSSGSYEQYF; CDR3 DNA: TGTGCCATCTGGTCTAGCGGTTCCTACGAGCAGTACTTC
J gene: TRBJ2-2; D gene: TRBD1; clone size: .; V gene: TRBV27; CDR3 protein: CASSSGTGATGELFF; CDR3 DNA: TGTGCCAGCAGTTCCGGGACAGGGGCCACCGGGGAGCTGTTTTTT
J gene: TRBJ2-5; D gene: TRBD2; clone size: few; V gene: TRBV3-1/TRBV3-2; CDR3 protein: CAAGGRETQYF; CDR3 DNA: TGTGCGGCGGGGGGCCGGGAGACCCAGTACTTC
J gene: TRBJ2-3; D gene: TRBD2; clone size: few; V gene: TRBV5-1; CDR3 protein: CASSLASGRWGTDTQYF; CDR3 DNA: TGCGCCAGCAGCTTGGCCAGCGGGAGATGGGGCACAGATACGCAGTATTTT
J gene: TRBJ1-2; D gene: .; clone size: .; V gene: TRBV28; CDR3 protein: CASSQGYGYTF; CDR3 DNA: TGTGCCAGCAGTCAGGGCTATGGCTACACCTTC
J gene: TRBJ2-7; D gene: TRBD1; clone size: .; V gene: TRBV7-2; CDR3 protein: CASSLGSRQGALYEQYF; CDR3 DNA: TGTGCCAGCAGCTTAGGATCTCGGCAGGGGGCCCTCTACGAGCAGTACTTC
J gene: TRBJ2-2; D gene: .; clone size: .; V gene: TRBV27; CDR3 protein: CASSLWTVNTGELFF; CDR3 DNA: TGTGCCAGCAGTTTGTGGACAGTGAACACCGGGGAGCTGTTTTTT